This T cell receptor beta chain comes out of a study of cytomegalovirus exposure and HLA in healthy donors. Notes on the study in general: Later genetic work tied a missense DCLRE1C variant to beta-chain V and J trimming. Later analysis found that TCR beta chains associated with HLA were more clonally expanded than other, equally common chains. Segments of the TCR beta V type were, in most cases, productive about 87% or about 30% of the time in an earlier analysis. Some highly shared sequence variants likely arose as a pipeline artifact.

Both 60 Vbeta primers and 13 Jbeta primers went into the PCR. Here immunoSEQ multiplex PCR was the method, and the copy in TCRdb shows in-frame clones only, minus some. This table holds roughly 180,000 clones, 70% to 85% found once. This clone showed up just a few times. Its target is unknown. V shed 4 bases and J 1 base; nucleotides not matched to a gene: 4. Germline lookup yields CDR1 MGHRA and CDR2 YSYEKL. The CDR3 covers 17 residues. The V gene is TRBV4-1, the J gene TRBJ2-6; 10 bases line up with TRBD1. This TCR was recovered from a woman in her twenties or thirties in good health and CMV-seropositive. The sequenced sample consisted of PBMCs. The CDR3: CASSPRQGASGANVLTF. CDR3 coding DNA: TGCGCCAGCAGCCCCCGACAGGGGGCATCTGGGGCCAACGTCCTGACTTTC.